These T cell receptor beta chains were read from a single sample in a study of T-cell reconstitution after alpha-beta-depleted transplantation in children. TCRdb used MiXCR to reprocess the PCR reads, holding one entry per CDR3 protein. The sample yields a few hundred thousand distinct CDR3 sequences, over 9% seen once. The sample was PBMCs from the stem cell graft donor, taken from the stem cell graft. Receptors originate from a human donor who donated a stem cell graft to a child with acute lymphoblastic leukemia. Both conserved end residues are part of each CDR3. The D gene is left open where the match is weak. The size entry is marked missing in some rows and otherwise reads once, few, many or a size class.

d_gene | j_gene | v_gene | abundance | CDR3nt | CDR3aa
TRBD1 | TRBJ2-3 | TRBV9 | many | TGTGCCAGCAGCGGAAAGACAGGGCCAGGCATAGATACGCAGTATTTT | CASSGKTGPGIDTQYF
- | TRBJ1-2 | TRBV3-1 | few | TGTGCCAGCAGCCTACGGAGCCTCTATGGCTACACCTTC | CASSLRSLYGYTF
- | TRBJ1-4 | TRBV30 | - | TGTGCCTATAATCCAACTAATGAAAAACTGTTTTTT | CAYNPTNEKLFF
- | TRBJ2-3 | TRBV7-2 | - | TGTGCCAGCAGCTTAGTGGCTAGCGCACCGAGCACAGATACGCAGTATTTT | CASSLVASAPSTDTQYF
- | TRBJ2-5 | TRBV10-3 | - | TGTGCCATCAGTTTACTGGGGGCCCAACTACAAGAGACCCAGTACTTC | CAISLLGAQLQETQYF
- | TRBJ2-5 | TRBV9 | few | TGTGCCAGCAGCCTCGATCATGGAGAGGGGGAGACCCAGTACTTC | CASSLDHGEGETQYF
- | TRBJ1-2 | TRBV5-1 | few | TGCGCCAGCACCCTTGGACGGTACGGCTACACCTTC | CASTLGRYGYTF
TRBD2 | TRBJ2-1 | TRBV20-1 | few | TGCAGTGCTAGAGAAGCACTAGCGGGAGTGGATGAGCAGTTCTTC | CSAREALAGVDEQFF
TRBD1 | TRBJ1-4 | TRBV3-1 | few | TGTGCCAGCAGCCAACCTTGGGATGCGAGGGGGCAGAAACTGTTTTTT | CASSQPWDARGQKLFF
TRBD2 | TRBJ2-1 | TRBV10-3 | many | TGTGCCATCAGTGGGGCTGGGCTAGCGGCCTCCTACAATGAGCAGTTCTTC | CAISGAGLAASYNEQFF
- | TRBJ2-3 | TRBV7-9 | - | TGTGCCAGCAGCTTACCCGGAGGGGGTACGCAGTATTTT | CASSLPGGGTQYF
TRBD2 | TRBJ2-7 | TRBV5-6 | - | TGTGCCAGCAGCCCGACTAGCCTCCCTTACGACGAGCAGTACTTC | CASSPTSLPYDEQYF
TRBD1 | TRBJ2-7 | TRBV20-1 | - | TGCAGCGCCCGGGACAGAACCTACGAGCAGTACTTC | CSARDRTYEQYF
- | TRBJ2-3 | TRBV7-2 | many | TGTGCCAGCAGCCGCCGTGACTCGATCACAGATACGCAGTATTTT | CASSRRDSITDTQYF
- | TRBJ2-5 | TRBV29-1 | - | TGCAGCGGGAGCCAGGGGAAACGGGAGACCCAGTACTTC | CSGSQGKRETQYF
- | TRBJ2-1 | TRBV6-6 | - | TGTGCCAGCCGGTGGGGCTCCTACAATGAGCAGTTCTTC | CASRWGSYNEQFF
TRBD2 | TRBJ2-3 | TRBV11-2 | many | TGTGCCAGCAGCTTAGAGGTAGCGGGAGTAGGCACAGATACGCAGTATTTT | CASSLEVAGVGTDTQYF
TRBD1 | TRBJ1-5 | TRBV7-9 | - | TGTGCCAGCAGTTTACAGGGGACGAGCAATCAGCCCCAGCATTTT | CASSLQGTSNQPQHF
TRBD2 | TRBJ2-2 | TRBV12-3/TRBV12-4 | - | TGTGCCAGCAGTTTCGACGGAGCGGGAGACACCGGGGAGCTGTTTTTT | CASSFDGAGDTGELFF
- | TRBJ2-7 | TRBV15 | - | TGTGCCACCAGCAGAGATCAGGTTTTCGACGAGCAGTACTTC | CATSRDQVFDEQYF
- | TRBJ2-2 | TRBV5-1 | few | TGCGCCAGCAGCTTGGAGCAGAGTACGGGAACCGGGGAGCTGTTTTTT | CASSLEQSTGTGELFF
- | TRBJ2-3 | TRBV9 | many | TGTGCCAGCAACCGTTACGGGGGTCTCAGCACAGATACGCAGTATTTT | CASNRYGGLSTDTQYF
TRBD1 | TRBJ2-3 | TRBV6-2/TRBV6-3 | many | TGTGCCAGCAACCCAATCGGACAGGGGAACACAGATACGCAGTATTTT | CASNPIGQGNTDTQYF
- | TRBJ2-7 | TRBV7-2 | - | TGTGCCAGCAGCTTAGCATTAACCCCTGCGCTCGAGCAGTACTTC | CASSLALTPALEQYF
TRBD1 | TRBJ2-5 | TRBV6-2/TRBV6-3 | many | TGTGCCAGCAGCACCGGGACAGGGACCCAAGAGACCCAGTACTTC | CASSTGTGTQETQYF
TRBD1 | TRBJ2-3 | TRBV27 | many | TGTGCCAGCAGCCGGACAGGGTGGACAGATACGCAGTATTTT | CASSRTGWTDTQYF
- | TRBJ2-7 | TRBV27 | few | TGTGCCAGCAGCCTTGGAGGGGGGCGGGTTGGCTACGAGCAGTACTTC | CASSLGGGRVGYEQYF
- | TRBJ2-1 | TRBV20-1 | few | TGCAGTGCTCCCACCGGGGCAGGGGTCTACAATGAGCAGTTCTTC | CSAPTGAGVYNEQFF
- | TRBJ2-7 | TRBV12-3/TRBV12-4 | few | TGTGCCAGCAGTTTATCGACGGCCCTCTACGAGCAGTACTTC | CASSLSTALYEQYF
- | TRBJ1-3 | TRBV11-2 | few | TGTGCCAGCAGCCCCCCCGCTCGGGCATTGGGGGCTGGAAACACCATATATTTT | CASSPPARALGAGNTIYF
TRBD2 | TRBJ2-1 | TRBV28 | few | TGTGCCAGCAGATCAGGACTAGCGGGATACAATGAGCAGTTCTTC | CASRSGLAGYNEQFF
TRBD1 | TRBJ1-3 | TRBV4-3 | many | TGCGCCAGCAGCCAGGGACAGGGCCGCTCTGGAAACACCATATATTTT | CASSQGQGRSGNTIYF
- | TRBJ1-5 | TRBV20-1 | few | TGCAGTGCTAGGGTTAGGGGTTTAGGCAATCAGCCCCAGCATTTT | CSARVRGLGNQPQHF
TRBD2 | TRBJ2-7 | TRBV6-5 | - | TGTGCCAGCAGTTACCAGGGACTAGCGGGAGAAGGGGGTCGCGAGCAGTACTTC | CASSYQGLAGEGGREQYF
- | TRBJ2-1 | TRBV11-1 | few | TGTGCCAGCAGCTTATCGAATAGGGGTGTAGGCTCCTACAATGAGCAGTTCTTC | CASSLSNRGVGSYNEQFF
TRBD2 | TRBJ2-7 | TRBV7-3 | few | TGTGCCAGCAGCTTAAGGGGAGGGAGCGATTACGAGCAGTACTTC | CASSLRGGSDYEQYF
TRBD2 | TRBJ2-5 | TRBV20-1 | - | TGCAGTGCTAGAGATGGGGCTAGCGGGAGTGGAAAGACCCAGTACTTC | CSARDGASGSGKTQYF
- | TRBJ1-1 | TRBV4-1 | few | TGCGCCAGCAGCCAAGATCGGCGGCAGCACACTGAAGCTTTCTTT | CASSQDRRQHTEAFF
TRBD2 | TRBJ2-1 | TRBV4-1 | few | TGCGCCAGCAGCCAAGTCGGGGATAGCGGGAGGACACACGGTGAGCAGTTCTTC | CASSQVGDSGRTHGEQFF
TRBD2 | TRBJ2-2 | TRBV7-2 | few | TGTGCCAGCAGCCCGAGACTAGCGGGAGGTCGCACCGGGGAGCTGTTTTTT | CASSPRLAGGRTGELFF